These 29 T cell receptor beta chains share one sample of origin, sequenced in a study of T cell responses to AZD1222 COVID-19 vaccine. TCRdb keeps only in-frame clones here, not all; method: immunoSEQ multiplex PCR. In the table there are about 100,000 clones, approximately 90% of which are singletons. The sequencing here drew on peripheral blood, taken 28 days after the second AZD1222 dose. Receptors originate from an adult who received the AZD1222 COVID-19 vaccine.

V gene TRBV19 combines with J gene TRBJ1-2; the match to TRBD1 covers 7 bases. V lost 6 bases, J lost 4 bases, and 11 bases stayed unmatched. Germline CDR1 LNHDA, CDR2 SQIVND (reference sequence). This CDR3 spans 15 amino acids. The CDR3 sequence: CASSTGTARSYGYTF. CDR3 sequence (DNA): TGTGCCAGTAGCACCGGGACAGCCAGGTCCTATGGCTACACCTTC.

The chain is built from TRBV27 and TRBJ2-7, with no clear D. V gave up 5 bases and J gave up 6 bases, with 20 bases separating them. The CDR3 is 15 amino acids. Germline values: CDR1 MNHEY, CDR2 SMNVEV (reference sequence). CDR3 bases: TGTGCCAGCAGTCTCCCTGGCAGTCCTCTACCCGAGCAGTACTTC. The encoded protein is CASSLPGSPLPEQYF.

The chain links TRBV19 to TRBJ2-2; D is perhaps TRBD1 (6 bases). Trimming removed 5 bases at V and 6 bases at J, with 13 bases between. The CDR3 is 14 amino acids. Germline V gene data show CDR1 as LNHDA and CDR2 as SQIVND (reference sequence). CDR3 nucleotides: TGTGCCAGTAGTCGCGGTCAGGGGTCCGGGGAGCTGTTTTTT. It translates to CASSRGQGSGELFF. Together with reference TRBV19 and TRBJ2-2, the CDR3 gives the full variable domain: DGGITQSPKYLFRKEGQNVTLSCEQNLNHDAMYWYRQDPGQGLRLIYYSQIVNDFQKGDIAEGYSVSREKKESFPLTVTSAQKNPTAFYLCASSRGQGSGELFFGEGSRLTVL.

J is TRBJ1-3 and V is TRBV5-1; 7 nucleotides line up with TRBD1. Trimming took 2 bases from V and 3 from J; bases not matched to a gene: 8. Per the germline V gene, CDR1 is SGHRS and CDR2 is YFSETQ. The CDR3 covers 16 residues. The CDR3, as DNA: TGCGCCAGCAGCTTCGATTCACGGACAGGTGGAAACACCATATATTTT. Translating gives CASSFDSRTGGNTIYF.

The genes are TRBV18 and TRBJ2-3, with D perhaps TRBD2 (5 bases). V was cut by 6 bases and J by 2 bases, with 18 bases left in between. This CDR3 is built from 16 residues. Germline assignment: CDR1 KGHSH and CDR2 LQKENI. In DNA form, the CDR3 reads TGTGCCAGCTCGCTCTCGGGAACAGCATCCACAGATACGCAGTATTTT. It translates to CASSLSGTASTDTQYF.

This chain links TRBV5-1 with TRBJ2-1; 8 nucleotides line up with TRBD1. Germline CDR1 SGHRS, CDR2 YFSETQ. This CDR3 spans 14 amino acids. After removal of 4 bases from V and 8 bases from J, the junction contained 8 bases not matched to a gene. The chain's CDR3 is CASSRGAGGYEQFF. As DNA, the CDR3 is TGCGCCAGCAGCAGGGGGGCAGGGGGCTATGAGCAGTTCTTC.

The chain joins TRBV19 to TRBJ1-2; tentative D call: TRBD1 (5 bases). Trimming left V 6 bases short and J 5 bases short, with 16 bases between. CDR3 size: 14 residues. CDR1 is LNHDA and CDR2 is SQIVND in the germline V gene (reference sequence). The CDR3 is CASRTQGSPYGYTF. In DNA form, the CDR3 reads TGTGCCAGTAGGACCCAGGGTTCCCCGTATGGCTACACCTTC. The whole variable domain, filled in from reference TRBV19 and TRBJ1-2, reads DGGITQSPKYLFRKEGQNVTLSCEQNLNHDAMYWYRQDPGQGLRLIYYSQIVNDFQKGDIAEGYSVSREKKESFPLTVTSAQKNPTAFYLCASRTQGSPYGYTFGSGTRLTVV.

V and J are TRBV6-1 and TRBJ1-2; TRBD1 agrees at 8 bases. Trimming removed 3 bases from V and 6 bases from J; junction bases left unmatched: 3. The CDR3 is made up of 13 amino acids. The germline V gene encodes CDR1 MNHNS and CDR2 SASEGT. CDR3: CASSDQGANGYTF. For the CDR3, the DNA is TGTGCCAGCAGTGACCAGGGGGCGAATGGCTACACCTTC.

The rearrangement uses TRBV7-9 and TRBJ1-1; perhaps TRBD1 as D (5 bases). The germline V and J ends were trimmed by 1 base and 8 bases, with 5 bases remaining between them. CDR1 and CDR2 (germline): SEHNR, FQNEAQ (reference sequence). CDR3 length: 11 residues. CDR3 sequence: CASSLGGEAFF. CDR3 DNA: TGTGCCAGCAGCTTAGGGGGGGAAGCTTTCTTT.

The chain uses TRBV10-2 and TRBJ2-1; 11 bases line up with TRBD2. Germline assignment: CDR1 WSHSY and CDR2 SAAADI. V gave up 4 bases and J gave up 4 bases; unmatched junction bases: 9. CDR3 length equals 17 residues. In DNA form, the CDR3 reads TGCGCCAGCAGTGGGTATAGCGGGAGGGACAGATACAATGAGCAGTTCTTC. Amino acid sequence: CASSGYSGRDRYNEQFF.

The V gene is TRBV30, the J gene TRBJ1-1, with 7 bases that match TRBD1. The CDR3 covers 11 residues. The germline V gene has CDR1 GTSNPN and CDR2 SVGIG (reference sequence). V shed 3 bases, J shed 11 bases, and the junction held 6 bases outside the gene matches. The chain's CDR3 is CAWSTGVWAFF. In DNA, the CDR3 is TGTGCCTGGAGCACAGGGGTTTGGGCTTTCTTT.

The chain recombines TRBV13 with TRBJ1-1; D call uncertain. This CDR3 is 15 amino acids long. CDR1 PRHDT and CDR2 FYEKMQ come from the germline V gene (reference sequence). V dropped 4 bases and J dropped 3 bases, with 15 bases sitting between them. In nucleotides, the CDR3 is TGTGCCAGCAGCTCTGGGCCTGCGGGTGACACTGAAGCTTTCTTT. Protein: CASSSGPAGDTEAFF.

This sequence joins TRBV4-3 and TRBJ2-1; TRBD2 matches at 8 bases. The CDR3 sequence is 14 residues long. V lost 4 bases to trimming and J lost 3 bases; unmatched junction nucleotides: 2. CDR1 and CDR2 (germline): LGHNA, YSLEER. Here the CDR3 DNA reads TGCGCCAGCAGCCTTAGCGGGGTCTACAATGAGCAGTTCTTC. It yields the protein CASSLSGVYNEQFF.

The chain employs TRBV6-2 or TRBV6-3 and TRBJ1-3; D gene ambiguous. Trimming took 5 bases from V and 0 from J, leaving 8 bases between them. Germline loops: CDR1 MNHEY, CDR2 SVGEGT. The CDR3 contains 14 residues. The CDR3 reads CASSPQYSGNTIYF. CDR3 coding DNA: TGTGCCAGCAGTCCACAGTACTCTGGAAACACCATATATTTT.

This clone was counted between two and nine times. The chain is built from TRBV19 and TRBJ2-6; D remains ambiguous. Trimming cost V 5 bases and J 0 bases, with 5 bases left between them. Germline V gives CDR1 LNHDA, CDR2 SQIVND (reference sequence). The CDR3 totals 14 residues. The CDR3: CASSQNSGANVLTF. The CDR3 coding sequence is TGTGCCAGTAGTCAGAACTCTGGGGCCAACGTCCTGACTTTC.

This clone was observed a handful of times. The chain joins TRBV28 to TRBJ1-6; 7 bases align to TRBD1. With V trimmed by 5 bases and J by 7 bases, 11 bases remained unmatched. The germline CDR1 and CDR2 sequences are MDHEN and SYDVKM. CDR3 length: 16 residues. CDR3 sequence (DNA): TGTGCCAGCAGTCTCGCGGAGGGACAGCGGAATTCACCCCTCCACTTT. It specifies CASSLAEGQRNSPLHF.

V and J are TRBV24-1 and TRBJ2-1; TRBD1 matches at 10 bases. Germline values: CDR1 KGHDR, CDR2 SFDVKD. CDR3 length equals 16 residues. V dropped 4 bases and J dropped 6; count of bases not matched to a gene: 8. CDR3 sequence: CATSDVDRGVVNEQFF. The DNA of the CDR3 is TGTGCCACCAGTGACGTGGACAGGGGGGTGGTCAATGAGCAGTTCTTC.

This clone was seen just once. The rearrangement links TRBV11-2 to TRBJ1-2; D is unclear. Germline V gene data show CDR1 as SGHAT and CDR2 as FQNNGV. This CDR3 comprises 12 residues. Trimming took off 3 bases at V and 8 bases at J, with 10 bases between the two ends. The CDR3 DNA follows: TGTGCCAGCAGCTTCGATGGTTGGGGCTACACCTTC. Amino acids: CASSFDGWGYTF.

The CDR3 is CASSLLISYNEQFF. The CDR3 DNA follows: TGTGCCAGCAGTTTACTTATTTCCTACAATGAGCAGTTCTTC. The chain recombines TRBV28 with TRBJ2-1; D is unresolved. Germline V gene lookup returns CDR1 MDHEN and CDR2 SYDVKM. The CDR3 consists of 14 residues. Between the trimmed V and J ends, which lost 2 bases and 1 base, there was a span of 6 bases.

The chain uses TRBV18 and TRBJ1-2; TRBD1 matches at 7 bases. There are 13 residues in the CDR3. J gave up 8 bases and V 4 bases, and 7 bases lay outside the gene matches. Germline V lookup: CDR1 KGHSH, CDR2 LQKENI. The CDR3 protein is CASSLQTGRGYTF. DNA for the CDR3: TGTGCCAGCTCACTCCAGACAGGGAGGGGCTACACCTTC.

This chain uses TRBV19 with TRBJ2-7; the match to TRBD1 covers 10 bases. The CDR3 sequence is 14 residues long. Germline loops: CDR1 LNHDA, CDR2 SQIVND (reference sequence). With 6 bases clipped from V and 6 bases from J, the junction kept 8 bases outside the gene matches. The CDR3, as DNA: TGTGCCAGTAGATCCGGAGGGACAGGGGTCGAGCAGTACTTC. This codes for CASRSGGTGVEQYF.

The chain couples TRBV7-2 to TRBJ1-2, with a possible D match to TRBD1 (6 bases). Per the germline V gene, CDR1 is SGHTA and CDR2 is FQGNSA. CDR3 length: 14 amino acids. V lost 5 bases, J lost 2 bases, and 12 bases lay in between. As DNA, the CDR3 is TGTGCCAGCAGCACCATAACAGGGAACTATGGCTACACCTTC. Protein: CASSTITGNYGYTF.

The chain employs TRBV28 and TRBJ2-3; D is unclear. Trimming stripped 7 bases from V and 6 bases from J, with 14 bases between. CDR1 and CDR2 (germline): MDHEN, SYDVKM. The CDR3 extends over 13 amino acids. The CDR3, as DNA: TGTGCCAGCACCCGACCCCCTCACGATACGCAGTATTTT. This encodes CASTRPPHDTQYF.

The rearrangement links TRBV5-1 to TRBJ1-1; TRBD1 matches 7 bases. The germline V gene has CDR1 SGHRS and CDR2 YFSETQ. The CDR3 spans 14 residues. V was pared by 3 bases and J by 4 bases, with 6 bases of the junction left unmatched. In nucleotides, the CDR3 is TGCGCCAGCAGCTATACACAGGGGTTCACTGAAGCTTTCTTT. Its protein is CASSYTQGFTEAFF.

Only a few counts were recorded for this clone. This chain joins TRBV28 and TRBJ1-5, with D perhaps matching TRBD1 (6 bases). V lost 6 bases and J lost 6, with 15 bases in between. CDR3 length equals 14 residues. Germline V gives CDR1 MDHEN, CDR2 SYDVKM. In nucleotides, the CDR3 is TGTGCCAGCAGCCTGGGGGGGCAAAGTCAGCCCCAGCATTTT. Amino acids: CASSLGGQSQPQHF. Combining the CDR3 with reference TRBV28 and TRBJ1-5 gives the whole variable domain DVKVTQSSRYLVKRTGEKVFLECVQDMDHENMFWYRQDPGLGLRLIYFSYDVKMKEKGDIPEGYSVSREKKERFSLILESASTNQTSMYLCASSLGGQSQPQHFGDGTRLSIL.

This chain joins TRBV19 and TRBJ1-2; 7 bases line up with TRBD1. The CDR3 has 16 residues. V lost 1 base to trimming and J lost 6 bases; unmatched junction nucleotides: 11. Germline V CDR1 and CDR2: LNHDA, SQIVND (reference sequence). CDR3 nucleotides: TGTGCCAGTAGTATAGGGGACAGACCGACGGAGGATGGCTACACCTTC. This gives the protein CASSIGDRPTEDGYTF. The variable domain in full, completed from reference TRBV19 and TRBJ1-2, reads DGGITQSPKYLFRKEGQNVTLSCEQNLNHDAMYWYRQDPGQGLRLIYYSQIVNDFQKGDIAEGYSVSREKKESFPLTVTSAQKNPTAFYLCASSIGDRPTEDGYTFGSGTRLTVV.

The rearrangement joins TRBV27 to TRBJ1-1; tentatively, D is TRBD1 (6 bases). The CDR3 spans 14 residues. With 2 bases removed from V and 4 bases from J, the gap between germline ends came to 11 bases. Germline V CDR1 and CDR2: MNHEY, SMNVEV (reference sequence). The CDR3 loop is CASSLRKGGTEAFF. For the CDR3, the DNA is TGTGCCAGCAGTTTACGGAAAGGGGGCACTGAAGCTTTCTTT.

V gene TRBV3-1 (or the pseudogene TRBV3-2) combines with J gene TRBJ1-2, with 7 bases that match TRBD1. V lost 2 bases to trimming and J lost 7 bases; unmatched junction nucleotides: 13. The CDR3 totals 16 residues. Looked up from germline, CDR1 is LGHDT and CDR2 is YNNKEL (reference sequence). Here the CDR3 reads CASSQQGLPGGRGYTF. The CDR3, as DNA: TGTGCCAGCAGCCAACAAGGACTCCCAGGGGGGCGTGGCTACACCTTC.

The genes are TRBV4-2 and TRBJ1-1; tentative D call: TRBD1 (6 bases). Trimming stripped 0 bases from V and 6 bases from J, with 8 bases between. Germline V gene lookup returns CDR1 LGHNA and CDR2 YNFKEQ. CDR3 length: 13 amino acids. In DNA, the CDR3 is TGTGCCAGCAGCCAAGATAACAGGGCTGAAGCTTTCTTT. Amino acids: CASSQDNRAEAFF.